The rows below give T cell receptor beta chains drawn from one sample of a study of T cells expressing NK-cell markers. TCRdb reanalyzed the 5' RACE reads and collapses them to one entry per CDR3 protein, without DNA. Its clone listing holds 300,000 to 450,000 distinct CDR3 sequences. Sequencing was performed on blood T cells: a sorted CD56 or NKG2C T cell subset, CD4+ or CD8+ T cells, or bulk PBMC T cells (not recorded which). The receptor set was obtained from a man between 18 and 69 years old in good health. CDR3s include the opening cysteine and the closing phenylalanine or tryptophan.

j_call v_call cdr3_aa
TRBJ1-1 TRBV6-1 CASTSPTGQGPLEAFF
TRBJ2-1 TRBV29-1 CSVGEPFGEQFF
TRBJ2-1 TRBV18 CASSLQGGQFF
TRBJ2-5 TRBV29-1 CSVDAPSGGQETQYF
TRBJ2-7 TRBV6-1 CASSGRGTGSYEQYF
TRBJ2-5 TRBV19 CASRKRGGGETQYF
TRBJ2-5 TRBV4-1 CASSQRIVGETQYF
TRBJ2-1 TRBV7-9 CASSTSSGFYGYNEQFF
TRBJ2-7 TRBV10-3 CAISDPGGVSYEQYF
TRBJ2-5 TRBV4-2 CASSDGQGEETQYF
TRBJ2-1 TRBV11-2 CASGRAGFSDEQFF
TRBJ2-6 TRBV9 CASSTGGAASSGANVLTF
TRBJ2-7 TRBV6-1 CASRPGAAGVYEQYF
TRBJ1-2 TRBV5-6 CASSTDRGGGYTF
TRBJ1-1 TRBV6-1 CASRRGPQGVMAFF
TRBJ1-5 TRBV6-5 CASSSQLLQPQHF